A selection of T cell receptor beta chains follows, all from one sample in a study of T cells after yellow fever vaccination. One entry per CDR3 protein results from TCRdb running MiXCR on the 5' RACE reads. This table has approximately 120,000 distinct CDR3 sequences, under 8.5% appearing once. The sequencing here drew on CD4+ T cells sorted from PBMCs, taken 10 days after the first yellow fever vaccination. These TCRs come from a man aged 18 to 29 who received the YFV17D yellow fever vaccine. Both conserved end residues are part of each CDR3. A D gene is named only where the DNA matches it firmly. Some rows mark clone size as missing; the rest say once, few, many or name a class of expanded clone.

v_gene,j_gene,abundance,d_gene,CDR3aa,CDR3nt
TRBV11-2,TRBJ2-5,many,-,CASSLDGPGAYQETQYF,TGTGCCAGCAGCTTAGATGGGCCCGGGGCCTACCAAGAGACCCAGTACTTC
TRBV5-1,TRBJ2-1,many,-,CASSLDPPAYEQFF,TGCGCCAGCAGCTTGGACCCCCCTGCCTATGAGCAGTTCTTC
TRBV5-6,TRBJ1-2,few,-,CASSEGHVQVRIYGYTF,TGTGCCAGCAGCGAAGGCCACGTCCAGGTTCGGATCTATGGCTACACCTTC
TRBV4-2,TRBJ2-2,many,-,CASSQDTLGAGTGELFF,TGTGCCAGCAGCCAAGATACGCTGGGGGCGGGCACCGGGGAGCTGTTTTTT
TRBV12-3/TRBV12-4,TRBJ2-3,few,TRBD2,CASSSTLAGAPDTQYF,TGTGCCAGCAGTTCGACCCTAGCGGGGGCCCCAGATACGCAGTATTTT
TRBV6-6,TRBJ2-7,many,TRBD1,CASGGQATYEQYF,TGTGCCAGTGGGGGACAGGCAACCTACGAGCAGTACTTC
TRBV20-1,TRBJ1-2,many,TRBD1,CSASMVLVRDRIF,TGCAGTGCTAGTATGGTCTTGGTGCGGGACAGAATCTTC
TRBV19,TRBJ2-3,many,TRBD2,CASNFGRPTDTQYF,TGTGCCAGTAACTTCGGGAGGCCGACAGATACGCAGTATTTT
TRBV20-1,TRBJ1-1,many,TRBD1,CSARDPQGDTEAFF,TGCAGTGCTAGAGATCCCCAGGGGGATACTGAAGCTTTCTTT
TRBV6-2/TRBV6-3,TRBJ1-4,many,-,CASSWTYPVKLFF,TGTGCCAGCAGTTGGACATACCCCGTCAAACTGTTTTTT
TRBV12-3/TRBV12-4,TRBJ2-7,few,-,CASSLRFASYEQYF,TGTGCCAGCAGTTTAAGGTTTGCATCCTACGAGCAGTACTTC
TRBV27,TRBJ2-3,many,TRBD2,CASSLSGLSTDTQYF,TGTGCCAGCAGTTTATCGGGACTAAGCACAGATACGCAGTATTTT
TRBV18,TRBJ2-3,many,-,CASSRGVAPDTQYF,TGTGCCAGCTCACGAGGGGTTGCGCCAGATACGCAGTATTTT
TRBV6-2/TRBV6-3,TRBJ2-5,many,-,CASRSTGAETQYF,TGTGCCAGCAGATCAACGGGGGCAGAGACCCAGTACTTC
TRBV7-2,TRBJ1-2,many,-,CASSSTRTVVEGYTF,TGTGCCAGCAGCTCCACCCGGACTGTTGTTGAAGGCTACACCTTC
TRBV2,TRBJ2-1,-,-,CASSEQFNEQFF,TGTGCCAGCAGCGAGCAGTTCAATGAGCAGTTCTTC
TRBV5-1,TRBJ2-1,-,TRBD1,CASRETTGYIDNEQFF,TGCGCCAGCAGAGAGACGACAGGGTACATCGACAATGAGCAGTTCTTC
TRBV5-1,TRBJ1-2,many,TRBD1,CASSRGTGDGYTF,TGCGCCAGCAGCCGGGGGACAGGCGATGGCTACACCTTC
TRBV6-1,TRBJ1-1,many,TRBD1,CASREDRDTEAFF,TGTGCCAGCAGAGAGGACAGGGACACTGAAGCTTTCTTT
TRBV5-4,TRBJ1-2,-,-,CASSSLGGTYGYTF,TGTGCCAGCAGCTCCCTAGGAGGAACCTATGGCTACACCTTC
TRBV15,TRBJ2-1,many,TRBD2,CATSRGPAGGNNEQFF,TGTGCCACCAGCAGAGGCCCAGCGGGGGGAAACAATGAGCAGTTCTTC
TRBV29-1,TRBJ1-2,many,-,CSVTDGAVYGYTF,TGCAGCGTCACGGACGGTGCGGTCTATGGCTACACCTTC
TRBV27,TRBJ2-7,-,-,CASSNDYREQGYEQYF,TGTGCCAGCAGCAACGATTATAGAGAACAGGGTTACGAGCAGTACTTC
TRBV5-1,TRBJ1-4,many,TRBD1,CASSPRQGESILFF,TGCGCCAGCAGCCCGCGACAGGGGGAAAGCATTCTGTTTTTT
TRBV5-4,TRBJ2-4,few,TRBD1,CASSLGTGGRFQYF,TGTGCCAGCAGCCTAGGGACAGGGGGCCGCTTTCAGTACTTC
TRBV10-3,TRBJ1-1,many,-,CAISESWIRKNTEAFF,TGTGCCATCAGTGAGTCCTGGATTCGGAAAAACACTGAAGCTTTCTTT
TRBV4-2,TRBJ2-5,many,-,CASSQWVPSSETQYF,TGTGCCAGCAGCCAATGGGTGCCTAGCTCAGAGACCCAGTACTTC
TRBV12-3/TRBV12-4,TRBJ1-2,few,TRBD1,CASSPGQVYGYTF,TGTGCCAGCAGTCCGGGACAGGTCTATGGCTACACCTTC
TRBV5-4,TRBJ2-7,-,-,CASSSDNSYEQYF,TGTGCCAGCAGCTCCGACAACTCCTACGAGCAGTACTTC
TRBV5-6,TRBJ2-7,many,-,CASSLRAGTYEQYF,TGTGCCAGCAGCTTGCGTGCAGGGACATACGAGCAGTACTTC
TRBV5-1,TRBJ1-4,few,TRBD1,CASSLTGQVNEKLFF,TGCGCCAGCAGCTTGACGGGACAGGTTAATGAAAAACTGTTTTTT
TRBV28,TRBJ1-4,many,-,CASRGGGREKLFF,TGTGCCAGCAGAGGAGGGGGGAGGGAAAAACTGTTTTTT
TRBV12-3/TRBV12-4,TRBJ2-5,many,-,CASSPPGNEETQYF,TGTGCCAGCAGTCCACCGGGAAACGAAGAGACCCAGTACTTC
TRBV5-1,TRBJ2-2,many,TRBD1,CASSYTGTGENTGELFF,TGCGCCAGCAGCTATACCGGGACAGGGGAGAACACCGGGGAGCTGTTTTTT
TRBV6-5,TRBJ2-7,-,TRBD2,CASSYSTRLAGGYEQYF,TGTGCCAGCAGTTACTCGACTAGGCTAGCGGGGGGCTACGAGCAGTACTTC
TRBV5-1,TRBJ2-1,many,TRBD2,CASSRLLSGGNNEQFF,TGCGCCAGCAGCCGCTTGTTGAGCGGGGGCAACAATGAGCAGTTCTTC
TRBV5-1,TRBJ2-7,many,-,CASSLGPTAFNEQYF,TGCGCCAGCAGTTTGGGGCCCACCGCTTTCAACGAGCAGTACTTC
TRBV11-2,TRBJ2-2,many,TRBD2,CASSRISGEDTGELFF,TGTGCCAGCAGCCGAATTAGCGGGGAGGACACCGGGGAGCTGTTTTTT
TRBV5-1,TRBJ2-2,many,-,CASSLDSWGFKTGELFF,TGCGCCAGCAGCTTGGACTCTTGGGGCTTTAAGACCGGGGAGCTGTTTTTT
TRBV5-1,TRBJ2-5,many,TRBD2,CASSAPGTSGQETQYF,TGCGCCAGCAGCGCCCCCGGGACTAGCGGGCAAGAGACCCAGTACTTC
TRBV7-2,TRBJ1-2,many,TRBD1,CASSFDRGNYGYTF,TGTGCCAGCAGCTTTGACAGGGGGAACTATGGCTACACCTTC
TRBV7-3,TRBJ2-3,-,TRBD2,CASSTAGGRDTQYF,TGTGCCAGCAGCACCGCGGGGGGCCGAGATACGCAGTATTTT
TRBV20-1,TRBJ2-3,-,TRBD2,CSASRASGGTDTQYF,TGCAGTGCTAGTAGGGCTAGCGGGGGCACAGATACGCAGTATTTT
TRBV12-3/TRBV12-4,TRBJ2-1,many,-,CASSNDFGGNEQFF,TGTGCCAGCAGTAACGACTTCGGAGGCAATGAGCAGTTCTTC
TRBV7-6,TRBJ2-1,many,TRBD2,CASSHQPGLAGVTSYNEQFF,TGTGCCAGCAGCCACCAGCCGGGACTAGCGGGGGTTACCTCCTACAATGAGCAGTTCTTC